The TCR beta chain under discussion was sequenced for a study of blood T cell repertoires in COVID-19. Looking at the study overall: PBMCs, B-cell-depleted T cells, or T cells provided the cDNA or gDNA that made up the material.

The data were produced by immunoSEQ multiplex PCR, yet TCRdb's version contains in-frame clones alone and is incomplete. In the table there are about 150,000 clones, more than 75% of which are singletons. Trimming at V came to 2 bases and at J to 11 bases, leaving 8 bases not matched to a gene. Germline values: CDR1 SGHRS, CDR2 YFSETQ. This CDR3 contains 13 residues. Sample: peripheral blood. The source is a man between 65 and 85 years old with acute or convalescent COVID-19. V gene TRBV5-1 combines with J gene TRBJ1-1; 8 positions agree with TRBD1. This chain's CDR3 is CASSFGQGTGAFF. The CDR3 DNA is TGCGCCAGCAGCTTTGGACAGGGAACCGGGGCTTTCTTT.